This TCR beta chain was retrieved from a study of T-cell reconstitution after alpha-beta-depleted transplantation in children. The length of the CDR3 is 14 residues. V dropped 0 bases and J dropped 4 bases, with 8 bases sitting between them. Germline lookup yields CDR1 MNHEY and CDR2 SVGAGI. This clonotype was detected only a few times. It was with unique molecular identifiers that the TCRbeta library was prepared. TCRdb reanalysed the PCR reads using MiXCR and keeps one entry per CDR3 protein. The profile shows about 270,000 distinct CDR3 sequences, 9.9% of them singletons. Sample: PBMCs from the stem cell graft donor, taken from the stem cell graft. The chain combines TRBV6-5 with TRBJ2-3, with D perhaps matching TRBD1 (5 bases). The clonotype originates from a human donor who donated a stem cell graft to a child with SCID. The CDR3 DNA reads TGTGCCAGCAGTTACTCAAGGGGCGCAGATACGCAGTATTTT. This translates into CASSYSRGADTQYF.